A single sample gave rise to the 9 T cell receptor beta chains below, sequenced in a study of OX40 agonist ivuxolimab in advanced cancers. Profiling relied on immunoSEQ multiplex PCR, and the TCRdb table lists in-frame clones only, not all of them. The profile shows some 26,000 clones, 60% to 80% of them singletons. The sequenced sample was CD4+ or CD8+ T cells sorted from blood, obtained in a trial of the OX40 agonist ivuxolimab. The receptors originated from an adult with an advanced solid tumor such as melanoma, head and neck, liver or kidney cancer.

This clone has only one observation. This chain uses TRBV15 with TRBJ2-1, with a weak D call TRBD2 (5 bases). V lost 0 bases and J lost 3, with 9 bases in between. The germline gives CDR1 LNHNV, CDR2 YYDKDF (reference sequence). The CDR3 contains 15 residues. CDR3 coding DNA: TGTGCCACCAGCAGAGAAGAGGGCGACTACAATGAGCAGTTCTTC. Its protein is CATSREEGDYNEQFF.

V usage is TRBV25-1 and J usage is TRBJ2-7; D is unresolved. Germline assignment: CDR1 MGHDK and CDR2 SYGVNS. The CDR3 runs to 14 residues. With 5 bases removed from V and 2 bases from J, the gap between germline ends came to 13 bases. CDR3 sequence: CASSYGPSTYEQYF. The CDR3 DNA follows: TGTGCCAGCAGTTATGGACCCTCAACCTACGAGCAGTACTTC.

This chain links TRBV2 with TRBJ1-2; possible D gene TRBD1, 6 bases. Germline V gene data show CDR1 as SNHLY and CDR2 as FYNNEI. Trimming left V 4 bases short and J 3 bases short, with 9 bases between. The length of the CDR3 is 13 residues. The CDR3 nucleotides are TGTGCCAGCAGTGCAACAGGGTACTATGGCTACACCTTC. Amino acid sequence: CASSATGYYGYTF.

This chain connects TRBV19 to TRBJ2-6; 8 bases agree with TRBD1. With 6 bases clipped from V and 2 bases from J, the junction kept 9 bases outside the gene matches. The CDR3 loop spans 17 amino acids. In germline, CDR1 is LNHDA, CDR2 SQIVND (reference sequence). CDR3 sequence: CASSSGQGLAGANVLTF. The DNA of the CDR3 is TGTGCCAGTAGCTCCGGACAGGGACTTGCTGGGGCCAACGTCCTGACTTTC.

The chain links TRBV7-3 to TRBJ1-2; TRBD1 might be the D (5 bases). V was pared by 2 bases and J by 8 bases, with 12 bases between. The germline V gene has CDR1 SGHTA and CDR2 FQGTGA. This CDR3 spans 13 amino acids. The chain's CDR3 is CASSLSAGNGYTF. CDR3 nucleotide sequence: TGTGCCAGCAGCTTATCAGCAGGGAACGGCTACACCTTC.

The gene calls are TRBV7-7 and TRBJ2-7; TRBD1 aligns across 11 bases. The V gene's germline CDR1 is SSHAT and CDR2 FNYEAQ (reference sequence). V lost 4 bases to trimming and J lost 6 bases; unmatched junction nucleotides: 5. There are 14 residues in the CDR3. The CDR3 DNA reads as TGTGCCAGCAGCTCCGGGACAGGGGGTTCCGAGCAGTACTTC. This gives the protein CASSSGTGGSEQYF.

This rearrangement joins TRBV4-2 to TRBJ1-3; 9 bases line up with TRBD1. Germline values: CDR1 LGHNA, CDR2 YNFKEQ. This CDR3 is 17 amino acids long. V shed 2 bases and J 2 bases; nucleotides not matched to a gene: 7. CDR3 amino acids: CASSQFRDRVPGNTIYF. Written as DNA, the CDR3 is TGTGCCAGCAGCCAATTCCGGGACAGGGTACCTGGAAACACCATATATTTT.

This clone was detected only a few times. The rearrangement joins TRBV4-3 to TRBJ2-1; 9 bases map to TRBD2. The CDR3 runs to 16 residues. Germline CDR1 and CDR2: LGHNA and YSLEER. V trimming: 0 bases; J trimming: 7 bases; junction bases outside the gene matches: 7. CDR3 residues: CASSQDPSGVGNEQFF. In nucleotides, the CDR3 is TGCGCCAGCAGCCAAGATCCTAGCGGGGTAGGGAATGAGCAGTTCTTC.

The V call is TRBV28, the J call TRBJ2-5; D is possibly TRBD2 (5 bases). V shed 6 bases and J shed 7 bases, with 15 bases lying between them. Germline-derived CDR1 and CDR2 are MDHEN and SYDVKM. This CDR3 has 13 residues. The CDR3 DNA follows: TGTGCCAGCAGCCCCCCGGGGTTTGGGACCCAGTACTTC. This codes for CASSPPGFGTQYF. Drawing the rest from reference TRBV28 and TRBJ2-5, the complete variable domain is DVKVTQSSRYLVKRTGEKVFLECVQDMDHENMFWYRQDPGLGLRLIYFSYDVKMKEKGDIPEGYSVSREKKERFSLILESASTNQTSMYLCASSPPGFGTQYFGPGTRLLVL.